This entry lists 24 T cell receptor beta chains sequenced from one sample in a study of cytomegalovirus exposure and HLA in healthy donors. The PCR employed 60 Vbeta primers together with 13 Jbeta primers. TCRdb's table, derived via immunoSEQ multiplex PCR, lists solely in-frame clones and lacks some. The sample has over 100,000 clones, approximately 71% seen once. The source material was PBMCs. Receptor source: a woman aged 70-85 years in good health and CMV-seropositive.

The chain's CDR3 is CASSQDRAGNTEAFF. CDR3 coding DNA: TGTGCCAGTAGCCAGGACAGGGCTGGGAACACTGAAGCTTTCTTT. The chain joins TRBV19 to TRBJ1-1; 8 nucleotides align to TRBD1. V lost 6 bases and J lost 1; bases outside the gene matches: 7. CDR1 is LNHDA, CDR2 SQIVND, per germline (reference sequence). The CDR3 contains 15 residues.

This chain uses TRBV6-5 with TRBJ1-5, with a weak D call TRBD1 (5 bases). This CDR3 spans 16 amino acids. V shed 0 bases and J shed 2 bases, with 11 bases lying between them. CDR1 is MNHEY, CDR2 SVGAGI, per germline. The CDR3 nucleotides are TGTGCCAGCAGTTACTCTTGGGGGGGTGGCAATCAGCCCCAGCATTTT. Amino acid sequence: CASSYSWGGGNQPQHF.

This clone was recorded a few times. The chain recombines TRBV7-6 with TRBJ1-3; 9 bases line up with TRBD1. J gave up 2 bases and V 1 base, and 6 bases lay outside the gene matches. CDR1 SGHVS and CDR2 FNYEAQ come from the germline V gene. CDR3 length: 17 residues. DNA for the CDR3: TGTGCCAGCAGCTTAGGGACCGGGACAGGGACTGGAAACACCATATATTTT. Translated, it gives CASSLGTGTGTGNTIYF.

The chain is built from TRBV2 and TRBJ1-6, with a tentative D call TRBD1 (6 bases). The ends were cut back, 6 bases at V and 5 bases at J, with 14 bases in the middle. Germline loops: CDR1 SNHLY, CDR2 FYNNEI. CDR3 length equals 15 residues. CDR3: CASSPDRPDNSPLHF. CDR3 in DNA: TGTGCCAGCAGCCCCGACAGGCCGGATAATTCACCCCTCCACTTT.

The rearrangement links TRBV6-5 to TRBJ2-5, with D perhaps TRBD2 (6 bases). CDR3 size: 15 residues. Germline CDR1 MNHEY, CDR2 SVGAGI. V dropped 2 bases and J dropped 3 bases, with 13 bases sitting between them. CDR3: CASSYTHGGKETQYF. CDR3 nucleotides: TGTGCCAGCAGTTACACCCATGGGGGGAAAGAGACCCAGTACTTC.

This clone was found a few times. The CDR3 is CASSQLQTSGGDLGTQYF. CDR3 DNA sequence: TGTGCCAGCAGCCAGCTCCAAACTAGCGGGGGCGATTTGGGGACCCAGTACTTC. This chain joins TRBV4-2 and TRBJ2-5, with 11 bases lining up with TRBD2. Germline CDR1 is LGHNA and CDR2 is YNFKEQ. The CDR3 sequence is 18 residues long. Trimming took 3 bases from V and 7 from J; bases not matched to a gene: 16.

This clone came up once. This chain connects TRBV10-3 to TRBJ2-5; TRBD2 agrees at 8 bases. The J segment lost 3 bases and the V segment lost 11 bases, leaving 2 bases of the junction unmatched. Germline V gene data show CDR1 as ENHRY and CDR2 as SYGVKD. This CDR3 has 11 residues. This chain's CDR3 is CAGGGKETQYF. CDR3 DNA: TGTGCCGGCGGGGGGAAAGAGACCCAGTACTTC.

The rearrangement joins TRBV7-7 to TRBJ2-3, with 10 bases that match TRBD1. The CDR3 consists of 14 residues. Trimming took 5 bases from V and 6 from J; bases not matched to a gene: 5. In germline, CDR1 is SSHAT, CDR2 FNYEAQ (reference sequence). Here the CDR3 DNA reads TGTGCCAGCAGCCCCGGGACAGGGGTGGATACGCAGTATTTT. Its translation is CASSPGTGVDTQYF.

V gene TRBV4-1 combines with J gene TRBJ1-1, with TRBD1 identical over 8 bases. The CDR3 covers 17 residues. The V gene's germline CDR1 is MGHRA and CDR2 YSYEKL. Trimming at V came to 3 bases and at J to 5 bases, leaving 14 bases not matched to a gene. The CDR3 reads CASSHPTGAPGRTEAFF. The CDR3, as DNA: TGCGCCAGCAGCCATCCGACAGGGGCGCCCGGACGAACTGAAGCTTTCTTT.

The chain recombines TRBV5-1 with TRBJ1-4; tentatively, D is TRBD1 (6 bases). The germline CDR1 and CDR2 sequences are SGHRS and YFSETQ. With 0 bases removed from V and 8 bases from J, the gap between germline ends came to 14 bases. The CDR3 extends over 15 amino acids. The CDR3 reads CASSLAEQGDEKLFF. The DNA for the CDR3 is TGCGCCAGCAGCTTGGCGGAACAGGGCGACGAAAAACTGTTTTTT.

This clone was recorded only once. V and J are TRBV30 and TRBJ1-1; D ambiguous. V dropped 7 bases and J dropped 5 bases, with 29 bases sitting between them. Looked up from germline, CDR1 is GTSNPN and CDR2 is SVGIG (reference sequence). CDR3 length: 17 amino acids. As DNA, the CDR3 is TGTGCCTTAACCATGTGGAAGGAGGGATCCCCGCGGACTGAAGCTTTCTTT. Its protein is CALTMWKEGSPRTEAFF.

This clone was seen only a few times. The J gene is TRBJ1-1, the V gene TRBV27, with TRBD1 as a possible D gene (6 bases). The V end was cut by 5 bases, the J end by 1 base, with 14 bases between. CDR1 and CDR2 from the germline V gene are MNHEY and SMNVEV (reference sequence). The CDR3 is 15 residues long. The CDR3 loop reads CASSPQGLPNTEAFF. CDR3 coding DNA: TGTGCCAGCAGTCCACAGGGCTTACCGAACACTGAAGCTTTCTTT.

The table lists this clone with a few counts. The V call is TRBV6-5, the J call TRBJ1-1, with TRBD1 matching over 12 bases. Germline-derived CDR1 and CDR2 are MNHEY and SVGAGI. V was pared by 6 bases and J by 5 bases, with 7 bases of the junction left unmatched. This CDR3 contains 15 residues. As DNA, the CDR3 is TGTGCCAGCAGGGGACAGGGGGCGAAGGGGACTGAAGCTTTCTTT. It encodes CASRGQGAKGTEAFF.

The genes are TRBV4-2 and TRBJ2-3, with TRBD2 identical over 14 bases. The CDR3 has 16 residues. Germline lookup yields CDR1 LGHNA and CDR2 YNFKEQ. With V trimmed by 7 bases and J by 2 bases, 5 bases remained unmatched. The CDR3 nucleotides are TGTGCCAGCACTCCGGGACTAGCGGGGGACACAGATACGCAGTATTTT. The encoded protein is CASTPGLAGDTDTQYF.

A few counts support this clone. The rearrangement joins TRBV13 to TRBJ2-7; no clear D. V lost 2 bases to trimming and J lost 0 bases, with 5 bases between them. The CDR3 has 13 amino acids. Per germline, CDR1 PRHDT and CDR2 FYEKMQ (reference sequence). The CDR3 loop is CASSLRSSYEQYF. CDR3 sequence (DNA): TGTGCCAGCAGCTTACGCAGCTCCTACGAGCAGTACTTC.

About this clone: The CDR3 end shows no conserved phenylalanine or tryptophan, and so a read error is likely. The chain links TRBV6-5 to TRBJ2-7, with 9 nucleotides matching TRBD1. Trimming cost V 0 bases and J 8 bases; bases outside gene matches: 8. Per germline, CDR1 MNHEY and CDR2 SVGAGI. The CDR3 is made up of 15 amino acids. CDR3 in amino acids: CASSYSSTGTGKQYL. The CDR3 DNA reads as TGTGCCAGCAGTTACTCGTCGACCGGGACAGGGAAGCAGTACCTC.

This chain's CDR3 is CASSSGDSSGNTIYF. The CDR3 DNA reads as TGTGCCAGCAGTTCGGGGGATAGCTCTGGAAACACCATATATTTT. The chain links TRBV6-6 to TRBJ1-3; tentative D call: TRBD1 (5 bases). The germline V and J ends were trimmed by 4 bases and 0 bases, with 10 bases remaining between them. The CDR3 is 15 residues long. Germline V gives CDR1 MNHNY, CDR2 SVGAGI (reference sequence).

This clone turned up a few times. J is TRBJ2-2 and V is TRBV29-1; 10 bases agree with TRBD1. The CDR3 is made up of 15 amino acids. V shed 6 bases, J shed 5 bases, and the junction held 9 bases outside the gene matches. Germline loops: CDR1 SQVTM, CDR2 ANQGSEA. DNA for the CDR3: TGCAGCGTCCGACTCCCGGGACAGGGGACCGGGGAGCTGTTTTTT. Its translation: CSVRLPGQGTGELFF.

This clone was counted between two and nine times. The chain's CDR3 is CASSPINLASYEQYF. The CDR3 nucleotides are TGTGCCAGCAGTCCCATCAATCTAGCGTCTTACGAGCAGTACTTC. V and J are TRBV6-5 and TRBJ2-7; D is possibly TRBD2 (6 bases). The germline gives CDR1 MNHEY, CDR2 SVGAGI. The CDR3 has 15 amino acids. With 5 bases removed from V and 4 bases from J, the gap between germline ends came to 18 bases.

The CDR3 protein is CASSSGQAGQETQYF. For the CDR3, the DNA is TGCGCCAGCAGCTCAGGACAGGCGGGCCAAGAGACCCAGTACTTC. This chain connects TRBV5-1 to TRBJ2-5; TRBD1 agrees at 7 bases. The V segment lost 3 bases and the J segment 1 base; nucleotides outside the gene matches: 6. Germline lookup yields CDR1 SGHRS and CDR2 YFSETQ. The CDR3 is 15 amino acids. Full variable domain (remainder filled in from reference TRBV5-1 and TRBJ2-5): KAGVTQTPRYLIKTRGQQVTLSCSPISGHRSVSWYQQTPGQGLQFLFEYFSETQRNKGNFPGRFSGRQFSNSRSEMNVSTLELGDSALYLCASSSGQAGQETQYFGPGTRLLVL.

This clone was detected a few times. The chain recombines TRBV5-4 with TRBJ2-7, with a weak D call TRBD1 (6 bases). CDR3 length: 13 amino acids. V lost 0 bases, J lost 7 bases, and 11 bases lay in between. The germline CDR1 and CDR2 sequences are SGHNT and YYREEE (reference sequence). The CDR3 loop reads CASSLDRVGEQYF. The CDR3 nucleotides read TGTGCCAGCAGCTTGGACAGGGTGGGGGAGCAGTACTTC.

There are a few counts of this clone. The CDR3 DNA reads as TGTGCCACCAGCAGTTTTAGCGGGGTGACCTACGAGCAGTACTTC. Residues: CATSSFSGVTYEQYF. The chain joins TRBV15 to TRBJ2-7; 8 nucleotides match TRBD2. V was clipped by 3 bases and J by 2 bases; unmatched bases: 6. Germline values: CDR1 LNHNV, CDR2 YYDKDF (reference sequence). This CDR3 has 15 residues.

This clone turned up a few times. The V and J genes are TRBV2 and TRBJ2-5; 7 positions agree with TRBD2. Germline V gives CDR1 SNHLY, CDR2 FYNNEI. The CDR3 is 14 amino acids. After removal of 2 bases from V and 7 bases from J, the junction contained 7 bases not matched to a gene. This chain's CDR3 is CASSEPSGARTQYF. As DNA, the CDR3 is TGTGCCAGCAGTGAACCTAGCGGTGCTCGGACCCAGTACTTC.

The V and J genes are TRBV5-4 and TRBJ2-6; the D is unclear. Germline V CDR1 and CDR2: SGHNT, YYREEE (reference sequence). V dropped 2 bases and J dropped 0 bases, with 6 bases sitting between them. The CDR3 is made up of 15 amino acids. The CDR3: CASSLPSSGANVLTF. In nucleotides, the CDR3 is TGTGCCAGCAGCTTACCTAGCTCTGGGGCCAACGTCCTGACTTTC.